These 17 T cell receptor beta chains came from one sample sequenced in a study of cytomegalovirus exposure and HLA in healthy donors. The primer mix had 60 Vbeta and 13 Jbeta primers. Profiled with immunoSEQ multiplex PCR; TCRdb holds only in-frame clones, not every one. This sample carries about 140,000 clones, 65% to 70% of them seen once, and the ten largest clones take less than 11%. The specimen sequenced was PBMCs. The receptor set was obtained from a man aged 30 to 45 in good health and CMV-seropositive.

The chain couples TRBV6-1 to TRBJ2-7; 9 bases agree with TRBD1. V was clipped by 1 base and J by 5 bases; unmatched bases: 12. The CDR3 runs to 17 residues. Per the germline V gene, CDR1 is MNHNS and CDR2 is SASEGT. The CDR3 bases are TGTGCCAGCAGTGAAGTTTTAGTGGACAGGGGTATCGACGAGCAGTACTTC. Protein: CASSEVLVDRGIDEQYF.

V gene TRBV7-9 combines with J gene TRBJ2-1; 9 bases line up with TRBD1. With V trimmed by 1 base and J by 13 bases, 2 bases remained unmatched. Per the germline V gene, CDR1 is SEHNR and CDR2 is FQNEAQ (reference sequence). This CDR3 comprises 12 residues. In nucleotides, the CDR3 is TGTGCCAGCAGCTTAGGGGACAGGGCCCAGTTCTTC. Residues: CASSLGDRAQFF.

The rearrangement joins TRBV6-6 to TRBJ2-5; D is perhaps TRBD2 (6 bases). The CDR3 contains 14 residues. Germline V gene sequence: CDR1 MNHNY, CDR2 SVGAGI (reference sequence). Deletions cut 6 bases from V and 5 bases from J, with 16 bases between. The CDR3 DNA is TGTGCCAGCAGCACCTTCCCCGGAGGGGAGACCCAGTACTTC. It yields the protein CASSTFPGGETQYF.

The chain couples TRBV30 to TRBJ2-7, with 7 bases identical to TRBD2. CDR1 is GTSNPN and CDR2 is SVGIG in the germline V gene (reference sequence). The ends lost 4 bases at V and 6 bases at J; junction bases unmatched: 15. The CDR3 sequence is 15 residues long. CDR3 residues: CAWIVTGLDNSEQYF. The CDR3 DNA follows: TGTGCCTGGATCGTAACAGGACTAGATAATAGCGAGCAGTACTTC.

The chain joins TRBV28 to TRBJ1-5; weak D call: TRBD1 (6 bases). V lost 5 bases and J lost 0, with 11 bases in between. This CDR3 has 15 residues. CDR1 and CDR2 from the germline V gene are MDHEN and SYDVKM. The CDR3: CASSQQGTSNQPQHF. The CDR3 DNA reads as TGTGCCAGCAGTCAACAGGGTACTAGCAATCAGCCCCAGCATTTT.

V is TRBV15 and J is TRBJ2-1; 7 bases agree with TRBD1. This CDR3 region has 11 residues. CDR1 is LNHNV, CDR2 YYDKDF, per germline (reference sequence). Unmatched junction bases numbered 0, after V lost 3 bases and J lost 10 bases. DNA for the CDR3: TGTGCCACCAGCAGGGACAGGGAGCAGTTCTTC. It codes for CATSRDREQFF.

The rearrangement links TRBV6-5 to TRBJ1-3; D is ambiguous. Trimming took off 6 bases at V and 3 bases at J, with 12 bases between the two ends. CDR3 length: 14 amino acids. Germline V gene lookup returns CDR1 MNHEY and CDR2 SVGAGI. In nucleotides, the CDR3 is TGTGCCAGCAGCCTCGGTGGAGGTGGAAACACCATATATTTT. This translates into CASSLGGGGNTIYF.

The V gene is TRBV30, the J gene TRBJ2-7; TRBD1 might be the D (5 bases). Germline CDR1 reads GTSNPN; CDR2 reads SVGIG (reference sequence). The V end lost 2 bases, the J end lost 5 bases, and 13 bases lay between the germline ends. The CDR3 runs 13 residues. This CDR3 reads CAWSRRALDEQYF. DNA of the CDR3: TGTGCCTGGAGTCGCAGGGCCTTGGACGAGCAGTACTTC.

This clone has just a few counts. The chain recombines TRBV10-3 with TRBJ2-3, with 10 bases matching TRBD1. Germline CDR1 and CDR2: ENHRY and SYGVKD. The CDR3 covers 14 residues. Trimming removed 7 bases from V and 1 base from J; junction bases left unmatched: 2. The CDR3 coding sequence is TGTGCCATCACCGGGACAGGGGGCACAGATACGCAGTATTTT. Encoded protein: CAITGTGGTDTQYF.

This clone was counted only a few times. The V gene is TRBV6-5, the J gene TRBJ2-2; D possibly corresponds to TRBD1 (6 bases). In germline, CDR1 is MNHEY, CDR2 SVGAGI. V was shortened by 6 bases and J by 2 bases, with 10 bases between the two germline ends. The CDR3 loop spans 14 amino acids. The CDR3 nucleotides read TGTGCCAGCAGCGGACAGATCAACACCGGGGAGCTGTTTTTT. This codes for CASSGQINTGELFF.

The chain links TRBV7-2 to TRBJ1-2; 10 bases align to TRBD1. CDR1 is SGHTA, CDR2 FQGNSA, per germline. This CDR3 has 15 amino acids. V lost 2 bases, J lost 3 bases, and 3 bases stayed unmatched. Here the CDR3 DNA reads TGTGCCAGCAGCTTATCCGGGACAGGGGACTATGGCTACACCTTC. The encoded protein is CASSLSGTGDYGYTF.

The chain recombines TRBV6-1 with TRBJ2-5, with TRBD1 matching 8 bases. Germline CDR1 reads MNHNS; CDR2 reads SASEGT. V lost 8 bases, J lost 2 bases, and 1 base stayed unmatched. This CDR3 is 12 amino acids long. DNA for the CDR3: TGTGCCAGCCGACAGGGGCAAGAGACCCAGTACTTC. Its protein product is CASRQGQETQYF.

The rearrangement uses TRBV27 and TRBJ1-5; 7 bases are shared with TRBD1. The V gene end was trimmed by 2 bases and the J gene end by 7 bases; junction bases not matched to a gene: 5. Germline assignment: CDR1 MNHEY and CDR2 SMNVEV (reference sequence). This CDR3 has 14 amino acids. CDR3 sequence (DNA): TGTGCCAGCAGTTTAACAGGGGTGAACCAGCCCCAGCATTTT. This sequence encodes CASSLTGVNQPQHF.

The chain links TRBV11-2 to TRBJ2-1; weak D call: TRBD1 (6 bases). CDR1 is SGHAT and CDR2 is FQNNGV in the germline V gene. The ends were cut back, 5 bases at V and 7 bases at J, with 12 bases in the middle. The CDR3 runs 13 residues. CDR3 in amino acids: CASSDARGNEQFF. CDR3 nucleotide sequence: TGTGCCAGCAGCGATGCCAGGGGTAATGAGCAGTTCTTC.

This clone was found a few times. The chain couples TRBV10-3 to TRBJ1-3; D is possibly TRBD1 (5 bases). Germline V gene sequence: CDR1 ENHRY, CDR2 SYGVKD. Trimming removed 6 bases from V and 2 bases from J, with 11 bases in between. CDR3 size: 14 residues. CDR3 sequence (DNA): TGTGCCATCAGGGACCAGGGTGCTGGAAACACCATATATTTT. Amino acid sequence: CAIRDQGAGNTIYF.

The V call is TRBV10-3, the J call TRBJ1-1; the D is unclear. CDR1 and CDR2 (germline): ENHRY, SYGVKD. The CDR3 contains 13 residues. V lost 10 bases and J lost 5, with 17 bases in between. The CDR3: CATYPSTGTEAFF. The CDR3 nucleotides read TGTGCCACATACCCAAGTACGGGGACTGAAGCTTTCTTT.

This chain joins TRBV19 and TRBJ1-1; no clear D gene. The CDR3 sequence is 15 residues long. Germline V gives CDR1 LNHDA, CDR2 SQIVND (reference sequence). V shed 7 bases and J shed 0 bases, with 15 bases lying between them. In nucleotides, the CDR3 is TGTGCCAGTACGCTTCTGGCGGGGATGAACACTGAAGCTTTCTTT. Protein sequence: CASTLLAGMNTEAFF. Looking up the rest from reference TRBV19 and TRBJ1-1 gives the full variable domain: DGGITQSPKYLFRKEGQNVTLSCEQNLNHDAMYWYRQDPGQGLRLIYYSQIVNDFQKGDIAEGYSVSREKKESFPLTVTSAQKNPTAFYLCASTLLAGMNTEAFFGQGTRLTVV.